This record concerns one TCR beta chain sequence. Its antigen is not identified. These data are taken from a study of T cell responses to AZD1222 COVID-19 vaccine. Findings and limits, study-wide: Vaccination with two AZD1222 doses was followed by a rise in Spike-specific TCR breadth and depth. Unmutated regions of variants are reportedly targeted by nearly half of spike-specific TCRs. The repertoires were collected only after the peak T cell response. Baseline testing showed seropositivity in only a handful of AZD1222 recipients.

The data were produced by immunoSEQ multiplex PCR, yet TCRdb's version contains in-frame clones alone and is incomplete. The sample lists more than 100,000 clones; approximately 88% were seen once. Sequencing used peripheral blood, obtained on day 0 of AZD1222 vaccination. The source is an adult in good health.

CDR3 DNA sequence: TGTGCCAGCAGCTTACAGGGCGACACTGAAGCTTTCTTT. Its protein is CASSLQGDTEAFF. V and J are TRBV7-2 and TRBJ1-1; tentative D call: TRBD1 (5 bases). The CDR3 loop spans 13 amino acids. Trimming shortened V by 2 bases and J by 3 bases, and 7 bases separated the two germline ends. The germline V gene has CDR1 SGHTA and CDR2 FQGNSA.